This TCR beta chain was captured by sequencing in a study of blood T cell repertoires in COVID-19. Study as a whole: PBMCs, B-cell-depleted T cells, or T cells provided the cDNA or gDNA that made up the material.

Followed over time, Seattle patients had been enrolled while infection was active. CDR1 MNHEY and CDR2 SVGAGI come from the germline V gene. The CDR3 sequence is 15 residues long. V lost 5 bases to trimming and J lost 7 bases, with 17 bases between them. As handled by the study authors: Amplifying reference gene primers gave estimates of nucleated cell counts. The assay was immunoSEQ multiplex PCR, and TCRdb's table has in-frame clones only and misses some. That table supplies the V and J calls and clone size; D and trimming were determined from the DNA. The sample includes 200,000 to 300,000 clones, approximately 80% of them seen just once.

This sequence originates from an elderly woman with COVID-19, enrolled during active disease. Sequenced: peripheral blood. The rearrangement joins TRBV6-5 to TRBJ1-4, with D perhaps matching TRBD1 (6 bases). DNA of the CDR3: TGTGCCAGCAGTATTAAGGGGGGGGCGGGTGAAAAACTGTTTTTT. It specifies CASSIKGGAGEKLFF.